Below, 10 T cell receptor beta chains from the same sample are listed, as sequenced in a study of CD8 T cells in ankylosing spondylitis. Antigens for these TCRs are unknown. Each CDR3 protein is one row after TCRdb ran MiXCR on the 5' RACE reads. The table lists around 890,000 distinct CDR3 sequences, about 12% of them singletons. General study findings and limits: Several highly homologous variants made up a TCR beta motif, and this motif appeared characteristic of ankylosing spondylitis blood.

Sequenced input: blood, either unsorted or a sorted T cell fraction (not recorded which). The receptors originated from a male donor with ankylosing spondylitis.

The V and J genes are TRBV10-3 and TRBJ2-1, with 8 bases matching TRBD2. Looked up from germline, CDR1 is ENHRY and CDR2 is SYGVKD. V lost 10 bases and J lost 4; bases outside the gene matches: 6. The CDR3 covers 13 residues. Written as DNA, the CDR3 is TGTGCCAGCAAGGTAGCGGGATACAATGAGCAGTTCTTC. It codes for CASKVAGYNEQFF.

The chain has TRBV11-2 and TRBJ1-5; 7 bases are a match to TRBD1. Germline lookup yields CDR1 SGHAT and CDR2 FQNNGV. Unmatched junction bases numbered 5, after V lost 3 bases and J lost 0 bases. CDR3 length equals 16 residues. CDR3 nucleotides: TGTGCCAGCAGCTTGGGACAGCTTAATAGCAATCAGCCCCAGCATTTT. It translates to CASSLGQLNSNQPQHF.

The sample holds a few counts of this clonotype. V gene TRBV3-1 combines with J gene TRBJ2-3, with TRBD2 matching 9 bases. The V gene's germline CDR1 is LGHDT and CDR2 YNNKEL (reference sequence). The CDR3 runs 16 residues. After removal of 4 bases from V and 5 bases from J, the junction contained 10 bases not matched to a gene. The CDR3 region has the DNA TGTGCCAGCAGCCGGGGGGCGGGACTAGCAGGAGATACGCAGTATTTT. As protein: CASSRGAGLAGDTQYF.

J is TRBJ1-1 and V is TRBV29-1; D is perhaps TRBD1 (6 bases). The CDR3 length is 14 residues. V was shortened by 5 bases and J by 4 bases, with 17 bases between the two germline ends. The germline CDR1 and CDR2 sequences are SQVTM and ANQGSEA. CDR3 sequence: CSVLPGGRGTEAFF. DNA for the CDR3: TGCAGCGTTCTCCCCGGGGGGCGGGGCACTGAAGCTTTCTTT.

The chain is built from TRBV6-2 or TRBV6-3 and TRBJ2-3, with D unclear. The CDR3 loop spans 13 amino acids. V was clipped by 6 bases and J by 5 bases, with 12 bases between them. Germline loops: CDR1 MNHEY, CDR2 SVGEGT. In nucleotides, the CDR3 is TGTGCCAGCAGCCAGCAGAGTTTAGATACGCAGTATTTT. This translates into CASSQQSLDTQYF.

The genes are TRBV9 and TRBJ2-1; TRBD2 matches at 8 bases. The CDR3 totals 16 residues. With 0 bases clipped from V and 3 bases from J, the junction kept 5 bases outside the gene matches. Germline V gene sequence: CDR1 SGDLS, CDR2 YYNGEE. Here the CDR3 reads CASSVELAAVYNEQFF. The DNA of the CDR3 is TGTGCCAGCAGCGTAGAACTAGCGGCTGTCTACAATGAGCAGTTCTTC.

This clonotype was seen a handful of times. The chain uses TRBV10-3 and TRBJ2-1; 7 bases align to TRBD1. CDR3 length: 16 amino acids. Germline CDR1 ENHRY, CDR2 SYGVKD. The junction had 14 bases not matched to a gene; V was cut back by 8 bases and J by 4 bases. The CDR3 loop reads CAIRGRSGQKYNEQFF. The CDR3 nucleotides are TGTGCCATCCGTGGTCGATCGGGACAGAAATACAATGAGCAGTTCTTC.

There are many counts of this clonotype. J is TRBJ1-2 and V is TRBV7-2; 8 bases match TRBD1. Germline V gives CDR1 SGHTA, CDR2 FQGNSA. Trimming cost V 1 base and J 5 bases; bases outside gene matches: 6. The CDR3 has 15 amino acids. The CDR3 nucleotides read TGTGCCAGCAGCTTAGGGACAGGGCAGTGGTATGGCTACACCTTC. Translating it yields CASSLGTGQWYGYTF.

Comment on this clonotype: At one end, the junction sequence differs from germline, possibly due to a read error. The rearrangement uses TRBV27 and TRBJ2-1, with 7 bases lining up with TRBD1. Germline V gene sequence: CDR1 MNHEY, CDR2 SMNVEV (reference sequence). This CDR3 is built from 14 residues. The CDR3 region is CATSFGRGKVEQFF. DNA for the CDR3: TGTGCCACCAGTTTTGGCAGGGGGAAGGTTGAGCAGTTCTTC.

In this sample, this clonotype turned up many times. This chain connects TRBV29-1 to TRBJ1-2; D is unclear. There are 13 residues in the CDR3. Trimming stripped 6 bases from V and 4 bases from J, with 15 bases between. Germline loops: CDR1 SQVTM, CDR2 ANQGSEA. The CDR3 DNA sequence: TGCAGCGTGGGGAGAGGGAGCGGCTATGGCTACACCTTC. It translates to CSVGRGSGYGYTF.